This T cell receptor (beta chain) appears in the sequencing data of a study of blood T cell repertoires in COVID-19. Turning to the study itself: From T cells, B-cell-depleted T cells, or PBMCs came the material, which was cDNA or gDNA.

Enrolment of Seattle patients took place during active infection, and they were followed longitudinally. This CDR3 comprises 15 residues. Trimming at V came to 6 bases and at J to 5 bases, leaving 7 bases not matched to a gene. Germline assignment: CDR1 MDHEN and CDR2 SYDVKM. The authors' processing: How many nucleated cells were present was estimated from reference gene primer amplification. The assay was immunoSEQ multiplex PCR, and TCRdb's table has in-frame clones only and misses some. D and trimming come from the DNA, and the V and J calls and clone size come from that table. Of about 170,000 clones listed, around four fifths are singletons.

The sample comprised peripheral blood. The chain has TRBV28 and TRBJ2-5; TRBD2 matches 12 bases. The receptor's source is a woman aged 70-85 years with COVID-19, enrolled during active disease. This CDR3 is CASSKPSGGVETQYF. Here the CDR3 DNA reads TGTGCCAGCAGCAAACCTAGCGGGGGGGTGGAGACCCAGTACTTC.